This T cell receptor (beta chain) came from a study of cytomegalovirus exposure and HLA in healthy donors. Regarding the study as a whole: Presence/absence analyses assumed roughly uniform sequencing depth across donors. TRBV6-2, TRBV6-3 and other indistinguishable V segments were excluded.

It was with 60 Vbeta and 13 Jbeta primers that the PCR ran. The assay was immunoSEQ multiplex PCR, and TCRdb's table has in-frame clones only and misses some. The sample has some 140,000 clones, around 79% seen once. Worth noting for this clone: Its antigen is undetermined.

The CDR3 contains 15 residues. Germline loops: CDR1 SNHLY, CDR2 FYNNEI. V was clipped by 6 bases and J by 3 bases; unmatched bases: 5. The sequenced sample consisted of PBMCs. The source of this sequence is a man in his forties in good health and CMV-seropositive. V is TRBV2 and J is TRBJ2-5, with 12 nucleotides matching TRBD2. This CDR3 is CASRGLAGKEETQYF. The CDR3 DNA is TGTGCCAGCAGAGGACTAGCGGGAAAGGAAGAGACCCAGTACTTC.